This T cell receptor beta chain emerged from a study of OX40 agonist ivuxolimab in advanced cancers. The wider study: Patients with prior anti-PD-1, anti-PD-L1 or anti-CTLA-4 therapy were eligible; about 41% had some.

The study, taken as a whole, reports: Partly responding patients at 0.1-3.0 mg/kg showed some of the smallest clonal expansion.

Comment on this clone: Antigen: not known.

Method: immunoSEQ multiplex PCR; TCRdb's copy keeps in-frame clones and lacks some. Counted here are more than 10,000 clones, around four fifths occurring once; the ten biggest clones make up roughly 8.3%. Germline-derived CDR1 and CDR2 are MGHRA and YSYEKL. This CDR3 comprises 15 residues. V lost 1 base and J lost 5, with 14 bases in between. This chain connects TRBV4-1 to TRBJ1-2, with D uncertain. The sequence was obtained from an adult with an advanced solid tumor such as melanoma, head and neck, liver or kidney cancer. Sample: CD4+ or CD8+ T cells sorted from blood, taken in a trial of the OX40 agonist ivuxolimab. CDR3 sequence (DNA): TGCGCCAGCAGCCAAGGCCTTAGGTACGGGTATGGCTACACCTTC. This translates into CASSQGLRYGYGYTF.